The rows below give T cell receptor beta chains drawn from one sample of a study of blood T cell repertoires in COVID-19. The repertoire was sequenced with immunoSEQ multiplex PCR; TCRdb's copy has only in-frame clones and lacks some. The sample carries 190,000 or so clones, approximately 87% recorded once. The sample comprised peripheral blood. Receptors originate from a woman aged 18-29 years who had recovered from COVID-19. The CDR3 runs from the conserved cysteine through the conserved F or W. The order of the fields is CDR3 length, J gene, clone size, V gene, D gene, CDR3 protein, CDR3 DNA. D genes are given only for firm matches. Only part of the rows carry a size: once, few, many, or a class if the clone is expanded.

18 | TRBJ2-1 | NA | TRBV7-3 | TRBD2 | CASSFGQRGVPSYNEQFF | TGTGCCAGCAGCTTTGGCCAGCGGGGGGTCCCCTCCTACAATGAGCAGTTCTTC
14 | TRBJ1-1 | NA | TRBV5-1 | NA | CASSLSGGITEAFF | TGCGCCAGCAGCTTGAGTGGGGGGATCACTGAAGCTTTCTTT
12 | TRBJ1-4 | NA | TRBV4-1 | NA | CASSPVNEKLFF | TGCGCCAGCAGCCCAGTTAATGAAAAACTGTTTTTT
12 | TRBJ2-1 | NA | TRBV4-3 | NA | CASSQDYREQFF | TGCGCCAGCAGCCAAGATTACCGGGAGCAGTTCTTC
13 | TRBJ1-5 | NA | TRBV29-1 | TRBD1 | CSVGTGPNQPQHF | TGCAGCGTTGGGACAGGCCCGAATCAGCCCCAGCATTTT
14 | TRBJ1-2 | NA | TRBV5-1 | NA | CASSGGNGNYGYTF | TGCGCCAGCAGCGGGGGCAATGGTAACTATGGCTACACCTTC
12 | TRBJ1-2 | NA | TRBV19 | NA | CASSLFNYGYTF | TGTGCCAGTAGTTTATTTAACTATGGCTACACCTTC
14 | TRBJ2-7 | NA | TRBV9 | NA | CASSTDPQGPEQYF | TGTGCCAGCAGCACAGACCCACAGGGTCCCGAGCAGTACTTC
14 | TRBJ2-7 | NA | TRBV4-3 | NA | CASSQVWGLGEQYF | TGCGCCAGCAGCCAAGTTTGGGGACTGGGCGAGCAGTACTTC
14 | TRBJ2-7 | few | TRBV13 | TRBD1 | CASTLTGGSYEQYF | TGTGCCAGCACCCTCACAGGGGGCTCCTACGAGCAGTACTTC
15 | TRBJ2-7 | NA | TRBV4-3 | TRBD2 | CASSLTSGESYEQYF | TGCGCCAGCAGCCTGACTAGCGGGGAGTCCTACGAGCAGTACTTC
12 | TRBJ1-1 | NA | TRBV30 | TRBD1 | CASDRVNTEAFF | TGTGCCTCGGACAGGGTGAACACTGAAGCTTTCTTT
15 | TRBJ2-1 | NA | TRBV7-9 | TRBD2 | CASSLELAGANEQFF | TGTGCCAGCAGCTTAGAACTAGCGGGTGCCAATGAGCAGTTCTTC
12 | TRBJ2-5 | NA | TRBV9 | NA | CASKGLGETQYF | TGTGCCAGCAAAGGACTGGGAGAGACCCAGTACTTC
15 | TRBJ2-2 | NA | TRBV2 | TRBD2 | CASRLAGGNTGELFF | TGTGCCAGCAGGTTAGCGGGAGGGAACACCGGGGAGCTGTTTTTT
12 | TRBJ2-4 | NA | TRBV4-3 | NA | CASSRGTDIQYF | TGCGCCAGCAGCAGGGGTACCGACATTCAGTACTTC
14 | TRBJ1-2 | once | TRBV27 | TRBD1 | CASRTTGTAYGYTF | TGTGCCAGCAGGACTACCGGGACAGCCTATGGCTACACCTTC
15 | TRBJ2-1 | NA | TRBV3-1/TRBV3-2 | NA | CASSQEPYSYNEQFF | TGTGCCAGCAGCCAGGAGCCCTACTCCTACAATGAGCAGTTCTTC
14 | TRBJ1-2 | NA | TRBV9 | TRBD1 | CASSVDGTGGEASF | TGTGCCAGCAGCGTAGATGGGACAGGGGGCGAGGCGAGCTTC
11 | TRBJ1-1 | NA | TRBV2 | NA | CASMGGTEAFF | TGTGCCAGCATGGGGGGCACTGAAGCTTTCTTT
14 | TRBJ2-5 | few | TRBV5-8 | TRBD1 | CASSFGTGSKTQYF | TGTGCCAGCAGCTTCGGGACAGGAAGCAAGACCCAGTACTTC
17 | TRBJ2-3 | NA | TRBV3-1/TRBV3-2 | TRBD2 | CASSQTAGGKYTDTQYF | TGTGCCAGCAGCCAAACAGCGGGAGGGAAGTACACAGATACGCAGTATTTT